Listed below are T cell receptor beta chains from one sample, sequenced in a study of blood T cell repertoires in COVID-19. Using immunoSEQ multiplex PCR, the repertoire was profiled, and TCRdb retains in-frame clones only, with some absent. The repertoire includes approximately 130,000 clones, 55% to 75% of them detected once, and roughly 2.2% sits in the top ten. Sequencing input: peripheral blood. The receptors originated from a woman in her 70s with acute or convalescent COVID-19. Both conserved end residues are part of each CDR3. D genes are given only for firm matches. Clone size is given for some rows only: seen once, a few or many times, or a class if the clone is expanded.

NA	TRBV6-1	NA	TRBJ1-5	CASSESRTNQPQHF	TGTGCCAGCAGTGAGTCGAGGACAAATCAGCCCCAGCATTTT
NA	TRBV11-2	NA	TRBJ1-2	CASSLNSFYGYTF	TGTGCCAGCAGCTTGAACAGCTTCTATGGCTACACCTTC
NA	TRBV5-4	TRBD1	TRBJ2-1	CASSQTGLNEQFF	TGTGCCAGCAGTCAGACAGGGCTCAATGAGCAGTTCTTC
NA	TRBV19	TRBD1	TRBJ2-1	CASGTGVHYNEQFF	TGTGCCAGCGGTACAGGGGTTCACTACAATGAGCAGTTCTTC
NA	TRBV30	TRBD1	TRBJ2-7	CAWSVGGAYEQYF	TGTGCCTGGAGTGTAGGGGGCGCCTACGAGCAGTACTTC
NA	TRBV5-1	NA	TRBJ2-1	CASSLAGGSDNYNEQFF	TGCGCCAGCAGCTTGGCCGGGGGTAGCGACAATTACAATGAGCAGTTCTTC
NA	TRBV10-1	NA	TRBJ2-1	CASSARVPGSYNEQFF	TGCGCCAGCAGTGCTCGGGTGCCGGGCTCCTACAATGAGCAGTTCTTC
NA	TRBV7-2	TRBD2	TRBJ2-3	CASSLNGGATDTQYF	TGTGCCAGCAGCTTAAACGGGGGGGCGACAGATACGCAGTATTTT
NA	TRBV6-5	TRBD1	TRBJ2-7	CASGRGQGSYEQYF	TGTGCCAGCGGACGGGGACAGGGATCCTACGAGCAGTACTTC
NA	TRBV3-1/TRBV3-2	TRBD2	TRBJ2-7	CASSQDEASGGYEQYF	TGTGCCAGCAGCCAAGATGAGGCTAGCGGGGGGTACGAGCAGTACTTC
few	TRBV6-5	TRBD1	TRBJ1-2	CASSYSTGGAYGYTF	TGTGCCAGCAGTTACTCCACAGGGGGCGCCTATGGCTACACCTTC
NA	TRBV18	TRBD1	TRBJ1-2	CASSPGTGGYGYTF	TGTGCCAGCTCACCTGGGACAGGAGGCTATGGCTACACCTTC
once	TRBV5-1	NA	TRBJ1-1	CASSFFSMNTEAFF	TGCGCCAGCAGCTTTTTCAGTATGAACACTGAAGCTTTCTTT
NA	TRBV7-9	NA	TRBJ1-6	CASSKSRRGISPLHF	TGTGCCAGCAGCAAAAGCAGAAGGGGCATTTCACCCCTCCACTTT
NA	TRBV5-1	TRBD1	TRBJ1-2	CASSLQGNYGYTF	TGCGCCAGCAGCTTACAGGGGAACTATGGCTACACCTTC
NA	TRBV6-6	NA	TRBJ2-7	CASRVATSSYEQYF	TGTGCCAGCAGAGTAGCGACCAGCTCCTACGAGCAGTACTTC
NA	TRBV15	TRBD2	TRBJ2-3	CATSRELGTSGNSDTQYF	TGTGCCACCAGCAGAGAACTTGGGACTAGCGGGAATAGTGATACGCAGTATTTT
NA	TRBV29-1	TRBD2	TRBJ2-1	CSVQTLAGGVSNEQFF	TGCAGCGTTCAAACCCTAGCGGGGGGGGTGTCGAATGAGCAGTTCTTC
NA	TRBV24-1	NA	TRBJ2-3	CAIGLAGTDTQYF	TGTGCCATCGGGTTAGCGGGCACAGATACGCAGTATTTT
NA	TRBV28	TRBD2	TRBJ2-7	CASSLFPPGLAGEGAEQYF	TGTGCCAGCAGTTTGTTTCCTCCGGGACTAGCGGGAGAAGGTGCCGAGCAGTACTTC
NA	TRBV7-8	NA	TRBJ1-3	CASSLGSRGNTIYF	TGTGCCAGCAGCTTAGGTAGTCGCGGAAACACCATATATTTT
NA	TRBV6-1	NA	TRBJ2-7	CASSDTGEQYF	TGTGCCAGCAGTGACACGGGGGAGCAGTACTTC
few	TRBV21-1	NA	TRBJ2-6	CAESGANVLTF	TGTGCAGAGTCTGGGGCCAACGTCCTGACTTTC
NA	TRBV10-3	NA	TRBJ1-5	CAISQALDNQPQHF	TGTGCCATCAGCCAGGCTTTAGACAATCAGCCCCAGCATTTT
NA	TRBV11-2	NA	TRBJ2-7	CASSLGPGAYEQYF	TGTGCCAGCAGCTTAGGGCCCGGGGCCTACGAGCAGTACTTC
NA	TRBV7-2	NA	TRBJ2-7	CASSPGGQRSYEQYF	TGTGCCAGCAGCCCCGGGGGACAGCGTTCCTACGAGCAGTACTTC
NA	TRBV19	NA	TRBJ2-3	CASSIRPRALSTDTQYF	TGTGCCAGTAGTATTCGTCCCAGGGCCCTTAGCACAGATACGCAGTATTTT
NA	TRBV7-3	NA	TRBJ2-3	CASSLTHTDTQYF	TGTGCCAGCAGCTTAACACATACAGATACGCAGTATTTT
NA	TRBV3-1/TRBV3-2	NA	TRBJ1-2	CASSQGQTPWGYTF	TGTGCCAGCAGCCAAGGACAGACACCTTGGGGCTACACCTTC
NA	TRBV28	NA	TRBJ2-5	CASSLGQLETQYF	TGTGCCAGCAGTCTTGGACAGTTAGAGACCCAGTACTTC
NA	TRBV6-2/TRBV6-3	NA	TRBJ2-7	CASSYSSAPYEQYF	TGTGCCAGCAGTTACAGTAGCGCCCCCTACGAGCAGTACTTC
few	TRBV9	TRBD1	TRBJ1-6	CASSADRGGNSPLHF	TGTGCCAGCAGCGCCGACAGGGGCGGGAATTCACCCCTCCACTTT
NA	TRBV15	NA	TRBJ1-1	CATSRDRGRGNAEAFF	TGTGCCACCAGCAGAGATCGGGGCAGGGGAAATGCTGAAGCTTTCTTT
NA	TRBV28	NA	TRBJ1-1	CASSSLTMNTEAFF	TGTGCCAGCAGTTCCCTTACTATGAACACTGAAGCTTTCTTT
NA	TRBV28	NA	TRBJ2-7	CASSLWLAVGYEQYF	TGTGCCAGCAGTTTATGGCTAGCCGTCGGGTACGAGCAGTACTTC
NA	TRBV19	TRBD2	TRBJ2-1	CASSIVRENGDEQFF	TGTGCCAGTAGTATCGTGCGGGAGAACGGCGATGAGCAGTTCTTC
NA	TRBV29-1	NA	TRBJ1-1	CSVGGGSTEAFF	TGCAGCGTGGGGGGTGGGAGCACTGAAGCTTTCTTT
NA	TRBV10-1	TRBD1	TRBJ2-2	CASRDRANTGELFF	TGCGCCAGCAGGGACAGGGCGAACACCGGGGAGCTGTTTTTT
NA	TRBV28	TRBD1	TRBJ1-5	CASSDLGRGQDQPQHF	TGTGCCAGCAGCGATTTGGGTAGGGGACAGGACCAGCCCCAGCATTTT
NA	TRBV10-3	TRBD1	TRBJ1-6	CASRTGEGAYNSPLHF	TGTGCCTCACGGACAGGGGAAGGCGCCTATAATTCACCCCTCCACTTT
few	TRBV5-1	TRBD1	TRBJ2-5	CASSQGTGSLQQETQYF	TGCGCCAGCAGCCAGGGGACAGGGTCCCTTCAGCAAGAGACCCAGTACTTC
NA	TRBV7-9	TRBD1	TRBJ1-2	CASSQGQGWGYTF	TGTGCCAGCAGCCAAGGACAGGGTTGGGGCTACACCTTC
once	TRBV3-1/TRBV3-2	NA	TRBJ2-6	CASSFSTRVGANVLTF	TGTGCCAGCAGCTTTTCGACGCGGGTTGGGGCCAACGTCCTGACTTTC
few	TRBV30	NA	TRBJ2-7	CAWSKGQGITYEQYF	TGTGCCTGGAGTAAAGGGCAGGGGATAACCTACGAGCAGTACTTC
NA	TRBV6-6	NA	TRBJ2-7	CASSLGRAGGEQYF	TGTGCCAGCAGTTTAGGAAGGGCGGGCGGCGAGCAGTACTTC
few	TRBV28	NA	TRBJ2-7	CASSLGGGRNEQYF	TGTGCCAGCAGTTTGGGGGGCGGGAGAAACGAGCAGTACTTC
NA	TRBV19	NA	TRBJ2-2	CASSSTDPGELFF	TGTGCCAGTAGTTCGACAGACCCCGGGGAGCTGTTTTTT
medium-sized	TRBV10-2	NA	TRBJ1-6	CASRTWAVNSPLHF	TGCGCCAGCAGAACGTGGGCTGTAAATTCACCCCTCCACTTT
NA	TRBV21-1	NA	TRBJ2-1	CASCTGTSPSSGNEQFF	TGTGCCAGCTGTACCGGGACTAGCCCATCTAGCGGGAATGAGCAGTTCTTC
NA	TRBV7-3	NA	TRBJ2-4	CASSLNGGADIQYF	TGTGCCAGCAGCTTAAATGGTGGGGCGGACATTCAGTACTTC
NA	TRBV5-4	TRBD2	TRBJ2-2	CASSLGSGSITGELFF	TGTGCCAGCAGCTTAGGGAGCGGGAGTATCACCGGGGAGCTGTTTTTT
few	TRBV5-4	NA	TRBJ1-2	CASSPGPGQLLGYTF	TGTGCCAGCAGCCCCGGGCCTGGACAGCTACTTGGCTACACCTTC
NA	TRBV19	TRBD1	TRBJ1-5	CASRTGGNQPQHF	TGTGCCAGTCGGACAGGGGGCAATCAGCCCCAGCATTTT
NA	TRBV6-5	TRBD1	TRBJ1-2	CASMVGGSGYTF	TGTGCCAGCATGGTAGGGGGCAGTGGCTACACCTTC
NA	TRBV27	NA	TRBJ1-2	CASSLSAQEGGYTF	TGTGCCAGCAGTTTATCGGCGCAGGAAGGTGGCTACACCTTC
NA	TRBV19	TRBD1	TRBJ1-5	CASSIGLQGVGNQPQHF	TGTGCCAGTAGTATAGGGCTTCAGGGGGTCGGCAATCAGCCCCAGCATTTT
once	TRBV6-5	TRBD2	TRBJ2-7	CASRRGAYEQYF	TGTGCCAGTAGGCGGGGGGCCTACGAGCAGTACTTC
NA	TRBV28	NA	TRBJ1-5	CASSFTGSGNQPQHF	TGTGCCAGCAGTTTCACAGGGTCAGGCAATCAGCCCCAGCATTTT
NA	TRBV2	TRBD2	TRBJ2-1	CASSVVAGVGNEQFF	TGTGCCAGCAGTGTAGTTGCGGGAGTCGGGAATGAGCAGTTCTTC